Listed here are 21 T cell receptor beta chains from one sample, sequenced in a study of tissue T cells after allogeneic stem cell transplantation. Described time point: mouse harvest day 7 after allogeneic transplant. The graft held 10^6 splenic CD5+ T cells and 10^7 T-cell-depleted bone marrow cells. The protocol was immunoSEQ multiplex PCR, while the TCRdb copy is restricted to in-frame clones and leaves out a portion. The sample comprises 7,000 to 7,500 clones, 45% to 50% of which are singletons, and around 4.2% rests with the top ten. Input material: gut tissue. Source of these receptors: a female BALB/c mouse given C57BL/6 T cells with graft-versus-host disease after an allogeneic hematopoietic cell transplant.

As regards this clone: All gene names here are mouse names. The CDR3 bases that were read are TGTGCCTGGAGTCTTACAGGGGGCGGAAATACGCTCTAT. This codes for CAWSLTGGGNTLY. The entire CDR3 protein reads CAWSLTGGGNTLYF. The V and J genes are TRBV31 and TRBJ1-3, with 9 positions matching TRBD1. The read terminates 1 residue before the CDR3 end, so the remaining end is supplied by the germline J gene. Trimming removed 0 bases from V and 4 bases from J; junction bases left unmatched: 1. The CDR3 runs to 14 residues. The germline V gene encodes CDR1 GKSSPN and CDR2 SITVG. Based on the CDR3 plus reference TRBV31 and TRBJ1-3, the full variable domain is AQTIHQWPVAEIKAVGSPLSLGCTIKGKSSPNLYWYWQATGGTLQQLFYSITVGQVESVVQLNLSASRPKDDQFILSTEKLLLSHSGFYLCAWSLTGGGNTLYFGEGSRLIVV.

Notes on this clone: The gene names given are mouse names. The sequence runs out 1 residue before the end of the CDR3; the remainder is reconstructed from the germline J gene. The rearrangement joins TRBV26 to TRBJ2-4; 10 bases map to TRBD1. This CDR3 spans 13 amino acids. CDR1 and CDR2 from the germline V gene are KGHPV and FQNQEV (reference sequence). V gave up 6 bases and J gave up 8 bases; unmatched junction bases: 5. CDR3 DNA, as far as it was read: TGTGCCAGCAGCCTCCGGGACAGGGGCACCTTGTAC. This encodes CASSLRDRGTLY. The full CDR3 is CASSLRDRGTLYF. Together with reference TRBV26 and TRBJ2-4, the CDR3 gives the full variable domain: NSKVIQTPRYLVKGQGQKAKMRCIPEKGHPVVFWYQQNKNNEFKFLINFQNQEVLQQIDMTEKRFSAECPSNSPCSLEIQSSEAGDSALYLCASSLRDRGTLYFGAGTRLSVL.

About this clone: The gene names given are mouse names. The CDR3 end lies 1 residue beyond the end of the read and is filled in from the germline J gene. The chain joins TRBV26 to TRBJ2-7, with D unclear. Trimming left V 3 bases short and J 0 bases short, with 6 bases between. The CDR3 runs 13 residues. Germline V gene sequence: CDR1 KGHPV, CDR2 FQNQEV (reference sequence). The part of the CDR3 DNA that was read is TGTGCCAGCAGTCTCCAAAGCTCCTATGAACAGTAC. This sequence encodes CASSLQSSYEQY. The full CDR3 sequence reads CASSLQSSYEQYF.

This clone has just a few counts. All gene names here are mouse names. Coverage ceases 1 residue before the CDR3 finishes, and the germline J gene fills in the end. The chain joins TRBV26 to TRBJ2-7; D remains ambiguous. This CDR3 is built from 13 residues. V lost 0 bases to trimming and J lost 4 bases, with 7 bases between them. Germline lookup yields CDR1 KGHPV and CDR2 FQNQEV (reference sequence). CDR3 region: CASSLSTGYEQYF. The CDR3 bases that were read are TGTGCCAGCAGTCTGTCGACGGGGTATGAACAGTAC.

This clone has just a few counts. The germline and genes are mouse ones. The CDR3 sequence is CASSLDWGYEQYF. CDR3 DNA (partial): TGTGCCAGCTCCCTTGACTGGGGCTATGAACAGTAC. The chain joins TRBV12-2 to TRBJ2-7, with TRBD2 identical over 8 bases. The read finishes 1 residue shy of the CDR3 end, and the germline J gene is used to complete it. V dropped 4 bases and J dropped 3; count of bases not matched to a gene: 4. Germline-derived CDR1 and CDR2 are SGHLS and HYDKME. The CDR3 has 13 amino acids.

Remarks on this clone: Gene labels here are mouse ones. The CDR3 region is CASSQAWGAYEQYF. The covered CDR3 bases are TGTGCCAGCAGCCAAGCCTGGGGGGCCTATGAACAGTAC. This chain links TRBV2 with TRBJ2-7; 8 bases align to TRBD2. The read ends 1 residue before the CDR3 terminus; that terminus is restored from the germline J gene. The J segment lost 2 bases and the V segment lost 1 base, leaving 1 base of the junction unmatched. CDR3 size: 14 residues. The V gene's germline CDR1 is LGHNA and CDR2 YSYQKL.

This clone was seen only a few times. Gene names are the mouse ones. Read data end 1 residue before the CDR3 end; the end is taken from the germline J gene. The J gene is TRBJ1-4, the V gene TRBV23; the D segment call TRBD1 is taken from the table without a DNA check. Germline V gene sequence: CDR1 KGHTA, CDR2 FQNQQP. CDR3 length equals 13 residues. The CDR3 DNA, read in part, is TGCTCCAGCAGTCCCAACAAAAACGAAAGATTATTT. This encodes CSSSPNKNERLF. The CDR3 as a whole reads CSSSPNKNERLFF.

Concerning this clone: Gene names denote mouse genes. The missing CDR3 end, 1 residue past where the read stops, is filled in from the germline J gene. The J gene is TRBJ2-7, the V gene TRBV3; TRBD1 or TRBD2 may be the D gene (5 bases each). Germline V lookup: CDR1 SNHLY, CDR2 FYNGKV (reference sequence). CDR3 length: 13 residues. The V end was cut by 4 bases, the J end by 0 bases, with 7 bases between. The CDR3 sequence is CASSWGSSYEQYF. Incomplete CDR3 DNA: TGTGCCAGCAGCTGGGGGTCCTCCTATGAACAGTAC. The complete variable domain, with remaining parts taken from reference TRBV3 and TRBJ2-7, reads GPKVLQIPSHQIIDMGQMVTLNCDPVSNHLYFYWYKQILGQQMEFLVNFYNGKVMEKSKLFKDQFSVERPDGSYFTLKIQPTALEDSAVYFCASSWGSSYEQYFGPGTRLTVL.

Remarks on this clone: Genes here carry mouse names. CDR3 bases read: TGTGCCAGCAGCTTAGCGCTGGGGGGCGCGGCTGAGCAGTTC. Residues: CASSLALGGAAEQF. The full CDR3 protein is CASSLALGGAAEQFF. The chain couples TRBV3 to TRBJ2-1, with 8 bases fitting TRBD2. Coverage ceases 1 residue before the CDR3 finishes, and the germline J gene fills in the end. Germline loops: CDR1 SNHLY, CDR2 FYNGKV (reference sequence). CDR3 length equals 15 residues. V shed 0 bases and J 7 bases; nucleotides not matched to a gene: 5.

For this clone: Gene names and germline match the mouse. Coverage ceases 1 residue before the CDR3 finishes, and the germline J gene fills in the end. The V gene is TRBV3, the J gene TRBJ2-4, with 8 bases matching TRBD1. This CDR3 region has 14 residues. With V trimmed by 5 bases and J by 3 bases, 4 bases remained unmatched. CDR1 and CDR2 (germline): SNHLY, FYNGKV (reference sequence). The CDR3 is CASSLTGGQNTLYF. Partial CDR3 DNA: TGTGCCAGCAGCCTCACAGGGGGGCAAAACACCTTGTAC.

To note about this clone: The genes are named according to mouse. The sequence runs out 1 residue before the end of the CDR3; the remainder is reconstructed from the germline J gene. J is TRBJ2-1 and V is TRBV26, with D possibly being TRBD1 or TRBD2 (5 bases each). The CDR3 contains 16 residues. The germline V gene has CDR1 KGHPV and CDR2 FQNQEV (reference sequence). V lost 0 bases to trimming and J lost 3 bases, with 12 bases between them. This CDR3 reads CASSLSSGRTYAEQFF. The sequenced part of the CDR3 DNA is TGTGCCAGCAGTCTGTCGTCGGGACGGACCTATGCTGAGCAGTTC.

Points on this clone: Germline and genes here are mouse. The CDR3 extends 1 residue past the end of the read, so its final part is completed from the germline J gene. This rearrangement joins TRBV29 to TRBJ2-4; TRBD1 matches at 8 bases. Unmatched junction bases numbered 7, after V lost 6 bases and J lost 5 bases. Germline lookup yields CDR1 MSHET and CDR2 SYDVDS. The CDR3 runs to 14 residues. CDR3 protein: CASSYRGKGNTLYF. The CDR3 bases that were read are TGTGCTAGCAGCTACAGGGGGAAAGGAAACACCTTGTAC.

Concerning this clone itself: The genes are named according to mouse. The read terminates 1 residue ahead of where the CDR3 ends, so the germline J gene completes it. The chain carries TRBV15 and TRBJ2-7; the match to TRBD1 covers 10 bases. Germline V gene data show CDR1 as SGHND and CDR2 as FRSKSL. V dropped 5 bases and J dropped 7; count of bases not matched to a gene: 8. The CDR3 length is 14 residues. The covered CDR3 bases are TGTGCCAGCAGTATGCGACAGGGGGCCAGGGAACAGTAC. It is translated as CASSMRQGAREQY. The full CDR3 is CASSMRQGAREQYF.

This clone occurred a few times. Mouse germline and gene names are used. This CDR3 reads CASTFRGPEQYF. The CDR3 DNA, read in part, is TGTGCTAGCACCTTCAGGGGGCCTGAACAGTAC. The chain is built from TRBV29 and TRBJ2-7; 8 bases line up with TRBD1. The read terminates 1 residue ahead of where the CDR3 ends, so the germline J gene completes it. Germline-derived CDR1 and CDR2 are MSHET and SYDVDS. The CDR3 is made up of 12 amino acids. Trimming cost V 7 bases and J 6 bases; bases outside gene matches: 5.

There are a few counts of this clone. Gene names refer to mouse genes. CDR3 protein: CASSWTFYEQYF. The sequenced CDR3 bases are TGTGCCAGCAGTTGGACTTTCTATGAACAGTAC. The gene calls are TRBV19 and TRBJ2-7; possible D gene TRBD2, 5 bases. Sequencing ends 1 residue short of the CDR3 end; the germline J gene provides the rest. CDR3 length: 12 residues. Trimming removed 4 bases from V and 3 bases from J, with 8 bases in between. The germline gives CDR1 FNHDT, CDR2 SITEND (reference sequence).

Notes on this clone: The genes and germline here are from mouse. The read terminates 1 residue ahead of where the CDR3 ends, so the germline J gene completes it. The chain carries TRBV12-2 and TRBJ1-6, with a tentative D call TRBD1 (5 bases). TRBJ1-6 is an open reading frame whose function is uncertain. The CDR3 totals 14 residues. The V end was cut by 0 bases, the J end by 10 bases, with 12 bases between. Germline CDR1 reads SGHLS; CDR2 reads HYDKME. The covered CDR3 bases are TGTGCCAGCTCTCTCGAGAACAGGTCCTCGCCCCTCTAC. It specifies CASSLENRSSPLY. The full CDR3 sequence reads CASSLENRSSPLYF.

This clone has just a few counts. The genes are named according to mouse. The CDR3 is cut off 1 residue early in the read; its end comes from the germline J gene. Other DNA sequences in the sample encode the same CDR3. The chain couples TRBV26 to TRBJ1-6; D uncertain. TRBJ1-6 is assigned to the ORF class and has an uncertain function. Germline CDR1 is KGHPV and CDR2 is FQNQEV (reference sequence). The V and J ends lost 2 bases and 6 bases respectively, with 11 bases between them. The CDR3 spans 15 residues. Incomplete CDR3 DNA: TGTGCCAGCAGTCTGCACCAGTTCGGTAATTCGCCCCTCTAC. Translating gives CASSLHQFGNSPLY. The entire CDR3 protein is CASSLHQFGNSPLYF.

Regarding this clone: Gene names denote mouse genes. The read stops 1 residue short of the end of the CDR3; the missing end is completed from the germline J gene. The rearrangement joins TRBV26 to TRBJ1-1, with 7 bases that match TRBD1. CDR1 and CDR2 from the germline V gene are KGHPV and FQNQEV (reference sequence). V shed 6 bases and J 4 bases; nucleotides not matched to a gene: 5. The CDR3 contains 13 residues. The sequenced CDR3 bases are TGTGCCAGCAGCCGGACAGGTGGCACAGAAGTCTTC. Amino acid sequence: CASSRTGGTEVF. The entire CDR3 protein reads CASSRTGGTEVFF.

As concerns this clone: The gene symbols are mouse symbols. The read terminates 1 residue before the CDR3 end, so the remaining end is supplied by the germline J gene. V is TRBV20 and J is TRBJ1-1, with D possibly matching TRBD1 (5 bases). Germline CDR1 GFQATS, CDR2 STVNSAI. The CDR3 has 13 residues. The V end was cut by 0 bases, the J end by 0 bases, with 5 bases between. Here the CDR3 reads CGAREQANTEVFF. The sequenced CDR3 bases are TGTGGTGCTAGGGAACAGGCAAACACAGAAGTCTTC.

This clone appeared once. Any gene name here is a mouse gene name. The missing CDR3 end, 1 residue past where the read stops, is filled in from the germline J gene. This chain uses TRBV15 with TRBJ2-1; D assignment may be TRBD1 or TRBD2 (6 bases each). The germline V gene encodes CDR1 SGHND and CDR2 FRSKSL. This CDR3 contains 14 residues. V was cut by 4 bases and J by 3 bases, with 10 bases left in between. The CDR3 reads CASSWGQSYAEQFF. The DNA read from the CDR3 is TGTGCCAGCAGTTGGGGGCAGTCCTATGCTGAGCAGTTC.

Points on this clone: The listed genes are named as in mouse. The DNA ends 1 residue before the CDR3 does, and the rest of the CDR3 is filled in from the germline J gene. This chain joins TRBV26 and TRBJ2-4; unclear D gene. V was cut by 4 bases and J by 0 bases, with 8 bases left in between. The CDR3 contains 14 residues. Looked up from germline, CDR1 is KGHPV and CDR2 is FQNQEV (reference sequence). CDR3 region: CASSRLDSQNTLYF. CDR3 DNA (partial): TGTGCCAGCAGTCGGCTGGATAGTCAAAACACCTTGTAC.